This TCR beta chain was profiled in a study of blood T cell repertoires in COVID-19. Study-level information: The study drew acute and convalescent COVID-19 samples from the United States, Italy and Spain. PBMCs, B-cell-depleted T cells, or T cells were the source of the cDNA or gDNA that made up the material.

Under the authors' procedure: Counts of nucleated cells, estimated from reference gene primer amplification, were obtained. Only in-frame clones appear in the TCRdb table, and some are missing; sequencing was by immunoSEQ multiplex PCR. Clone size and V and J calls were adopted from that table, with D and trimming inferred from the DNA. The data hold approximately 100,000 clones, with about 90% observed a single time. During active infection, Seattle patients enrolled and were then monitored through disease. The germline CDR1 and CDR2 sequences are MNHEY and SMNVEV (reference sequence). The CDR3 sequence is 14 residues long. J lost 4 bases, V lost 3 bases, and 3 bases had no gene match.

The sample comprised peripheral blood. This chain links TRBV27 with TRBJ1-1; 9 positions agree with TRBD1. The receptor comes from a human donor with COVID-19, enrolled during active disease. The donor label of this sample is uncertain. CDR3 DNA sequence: TGTGCCAGCAGTTTTCGACAGGGGGGCACTGAAGCTTTCTTT. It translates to CASSFRQGGTEAFF.